These T cell receptor beta chains were read from a single sample in a study of cytomegalovirus exposure and HLA in healthy donors. Assay: immunoSEQ multiplex PCR; the TCRdb copy retains only in-frame clones and omits some. Of tens of thousands of clones in the sample, roughly 9.1% were seen once. Material: PBMCs. The source is a man in his 60s in good health and CMV-seropositive. Each CDR3 is given with its conserved first and last residue. D genes are given only for firm matches. For some rows the clone size is stated as once, few or many, or as a class when expanded; others skip it.

v_gene,d_gene,abundance,j_gene,CDR3aa,CDR3nt
TRBV7-9,TRBD1,few,TRBJ1-2,CASSLQGAEGYTF,TGTGCCAGCAGCTTACAGGGGGCAGAGGGCTACACCTTC
TRBV4-1,TRBD1,few,TRBJ1-2,CASSQGQTAYGYTF,TGCGCCAGCAGCCAGGGACAGACTGCCTATGGCTACACCTTC
TRBV4-1,-,-,TRBJ2-1,CASSQDLGRSYNEQFF,TGCGCCAGCAGCCAAGATTTGGGCAGGTCCTACAATGAGCAGTTCTTC
TRBV5-8,-,-,TRBJ1-6,CASSGRAGSNSPLHF,TGTGCCAGCAGCGGGAGGGCAGGGAGCAATTCACCCCTCCACTTT
TRBV28,-,few,TRBJ2-7,CASSLFKQVTEQYF,TGTGCCAGCAGTTTATTCAAACAGGTTACCGAGCAGTACTTC
TRBV6-5,TRBD1,once,TRBJ2-7,CASRQPGQGTYEQYF,TGTGCCAGCAGACAACCGGGACAGGGAACTTACGAGCAGTACTTC
TRBV18,TRBD1,-,TRBJ1-6,CASSPTWRDRYNSPLHF,TGTGCCAGCTCACCGACGTGGAGGGACAGGTATAATTCACCCCTCCACTTT
TRBV4-1,-,few,TRBJ1-2,CASSRSRDSDLYGYTF,TGCGCCAGCAGCCGCTCCCGGGACTCGGACCTCTATGGCTACACCTTC
TRBV28,TRBD1,-,TRBJ1-5,CASRQGSESNQPQHF,TGTGCCAGCAGACAGGGGAGCGAGAGCAATCAGCCCCAGCATTTT
TRBV9,TRBD1,-,TRBJ1-5,CASSVTGGNQPQHF,TGTGCCAGCAGCGTGACAGGGGGCAATCAGCCCCAGCATTTT
TRBV10-3,TRBD1,few,TRBJ1-2,CAISEQGAEGYTF,TGTGCCATCAGTGAACAGGGGGCCGAAGGCTACACCTTC
TRBV9,-,-,TRBJ2-1,CASSVPIGGGEINEQFF,TGTGCCAGCAGCGTACCAATAGGGGGTGGAGAGATCAATGAGCAGTTCTTC
TRBV5-1,TRBD1,-,TRBJ2-3,CASSHGTADETDTQYF,TGCGCCAGCAGCCACGGGACAGCAGATGAGACAGATACGCAGTATTTT
TRBV5-6,TRBD1,-,TRBJ2-1,CASSLYVQDRVINEQFF,TGTGCCAGCAGCTTGTACGTCCAGGACAGGGTGATCAATGAGCAGTTCTTC
TRBV11-2,TRBD2,few,TRBJ2-1,CASSISGAYNEQFF,TGTGCCAGCAGCATTAGCGGGGCCTACAATGAGCAGTTCTTC
TRBV27,-,few,TRBJ1-4,CASSFLFELRGEKLFF,TGTGCCAGCAGTTTCCTTTTCGAATTAAGGGGTGAAAAACTGTTTTTT
TRBV30,TRBD2,few,TRBJ2-2,CAWRDSRLAGPTGELFF,TGTGCCTGGAGAGATTCCCGACTAGCGGGGCCCACCGGGGAGCTGTTTTTT
TRBV27,TRBD1,few,TRBJ2-5,CASSLSTTGGMETQYF,TGTGCCAGCAGTTTATCGACTACAGGGGGAATGGAGACCCAGTACTTC
TRBV18,TRBD1,-,TRBJ1-1,CASSSGTGSGAEAFF,TGTGCCAGCTCCTCCGGGACAGGTTCGGGCGCTGAAGCTTTCTTT
TRBV29-1,-,-,TRBJ2-5,CSVFSGETQYF,TGCAGCGTTTTTAGCGGAGAGACCCAGTACTTC
TRBV10-3,-,-,TRBJ2-2,CAISGTLSPSAGELFF,TGTGCCATCAGTGGGACACTTTCGCCCTCCGCCGGGGAGCTGTTTTTT
TRBV28,-,few,TRBJ1-2,CASLDSANYGYTF,TGTGCCAGCCTAGACAGTGCTAACTATGGCTACACCTTC
TRBV18,TRBD1,few,TRBJ2-5,CASSPGTVQETQYF,TGTGCCAGCTCACCCGGGACAGTCCAAGAGACCCAGTACTTC
TRBV7-2,-,-,TRBJ2-3,CASSLISGDTQYF,TGTGCCAGCAGCTTGATTTCGGGTGATACGCAGTATTTT